This TCR beta chain was sequenced for a study of metastatic and nonmetastatic thyroid tumors. The study's findings and limits: Relative to benign nodules, malignant thyroid tumors were reportedly characterized by significantly elevated TCR beta diversity in blood and tumor.

Thyroid surgery took place with no prior treatment in any patient. With MiXCR, TCRdb reprocessed the PCR reads. The data show about 40,000 clones, approximately 10% seen once. The sample holds a few counts of this clone. Antigen: not known. A read error may explain this, as a much larger clone is one base away. At the DNA level, this CDR3 is encoded by other sequences in the same sample as well. This CDR3 is 10 amino acids long. Germline assignment: CDR1 DFQATT and CDR2 SNEGSKA (reference sequence). V was cut by 6 bases and J by 7 bases, with 10 bases left in between. This rearrangement joins TRBV20-1 to TRBJ2-7; D uncertain. The clonotype was recovered from a female donor with papillary thyroid cancer or a benign thyroid nodule (not recorded which). Some clones in this sample may be carry-over from other donors' samples. The specimen was blood. Here the CDR3 DNA reads TGCAGTGCCGACCGTGGGGAGCAGTACTTC. Its translation is CSADRGEQYF.